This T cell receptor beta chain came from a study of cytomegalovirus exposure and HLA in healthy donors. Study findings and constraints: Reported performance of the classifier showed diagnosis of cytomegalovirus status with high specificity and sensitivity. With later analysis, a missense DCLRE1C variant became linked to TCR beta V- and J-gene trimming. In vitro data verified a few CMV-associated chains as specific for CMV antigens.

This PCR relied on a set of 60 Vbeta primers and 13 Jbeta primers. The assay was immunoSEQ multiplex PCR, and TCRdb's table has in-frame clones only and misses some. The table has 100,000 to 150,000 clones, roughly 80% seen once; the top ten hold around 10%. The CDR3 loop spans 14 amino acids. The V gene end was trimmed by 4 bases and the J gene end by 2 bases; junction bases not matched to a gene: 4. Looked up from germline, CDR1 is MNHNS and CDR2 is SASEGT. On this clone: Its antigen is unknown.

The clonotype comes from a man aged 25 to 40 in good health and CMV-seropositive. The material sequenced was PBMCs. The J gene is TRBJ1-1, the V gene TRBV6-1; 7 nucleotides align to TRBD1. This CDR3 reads CASSGGTANTEAFF. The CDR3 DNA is TGTGCCAGCAGTGGTGGGACAGCCAACACTGAAGCTTTCTTT.